This T cell receptor (beta chain) was sequenced for a study of regulatory T cells in long-lasting Graves disease. Relying on iRepertoire HTBI primers and Arm-PCR of CDR3 regions, the team built TCR beta libraries. TCRdb processed the multiplex PCR reads anew with MiXCR; each CDR3 protein has one entry. The data show about 520,000 distinct CDR3 sequences, with more than 10% seen just once and more than 8% held by the top ten. Documented time point: newly diagnosed GD, antithyroid drugs for less than 3 months. PBMCs provided the RNA from which the TCR library was made. This CDR3 comprises 16 residues. CDR1 and CDR2 from the germline V gene are KGHDR and SFDVKD. The V and J ends lost 3 bases and 9 bases, in that order; junction bases with no gene match: 12. This same sample was also part of a study on T cells in Graves' hyperthyroidism and ophthalmopathy.

The sequences come from peripheral blood mononuclear cells (PBMCs), collected at new diagnosis, from a patient treated with antithyroid drugs. This clonotype was sampled from a woman in her 30s with Graves disease. V usage is TRBV24-1 and J usage is TRBJ2-1; 8 bases line up with TRBD1. The CDR3 region has the DNA TGTGCCACCAGTGATCCCCCCCGGACAGGGTATACTGAGCAGTTCTTC. Translated: CATSDPPRTGYTEQFF.